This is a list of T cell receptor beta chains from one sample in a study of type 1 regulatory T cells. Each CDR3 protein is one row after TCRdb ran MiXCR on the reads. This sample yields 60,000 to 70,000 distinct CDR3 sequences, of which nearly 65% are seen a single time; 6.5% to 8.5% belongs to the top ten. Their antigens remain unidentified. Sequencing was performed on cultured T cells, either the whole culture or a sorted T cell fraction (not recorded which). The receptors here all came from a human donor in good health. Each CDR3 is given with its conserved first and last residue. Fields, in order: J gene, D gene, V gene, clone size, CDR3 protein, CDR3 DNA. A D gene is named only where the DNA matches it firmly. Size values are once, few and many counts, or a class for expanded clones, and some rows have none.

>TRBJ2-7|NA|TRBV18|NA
CASSPALRYEQYF
TGTGCCAGCTCACCAGCCTTAAGGTACGAGCAGTACTTC
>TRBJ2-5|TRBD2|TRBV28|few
CASSPGLAFETQYF
TGTGCCAGCAGTCCGGGACTAGCGTTCGAGACCCAGTACTTC
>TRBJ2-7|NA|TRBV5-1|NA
CASSPGFLRDEQYF
TGCGCCAGCAGCCCCGGGTTCCTTAGGGACGAGCAGTACTTC
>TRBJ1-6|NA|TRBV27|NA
CASSRAARDSPLHF
TGTGCCAGCAGTCGGGCAGCGCGGGACTCACCCCTCCACTTT
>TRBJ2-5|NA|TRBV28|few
CASRNRGREETQYF
TGTGCCAGCAGAAATAGGGGCCGGGAAGAGACCCAGTACTTC
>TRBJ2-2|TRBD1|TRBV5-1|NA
CASTPDRSINTGELFF
TGCGCCAGCACCCCGGACAGGAGCATCAACACCGGGGAGCTGTTTTTT
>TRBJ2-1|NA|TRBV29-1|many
CSVVLLRPNLLDEQFF
TGCAGCGTTGTACTTCTTCGGCCAAACCTCCTCGATGAGCAGTTCTTC
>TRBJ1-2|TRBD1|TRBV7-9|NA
CASSLPDRVAYGYTF
TGTGCCAGCAGCTTACCCGACAGGGTTGCCTATGGCTACACCTTC
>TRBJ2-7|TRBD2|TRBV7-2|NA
CASSSPQLAGEFYEQYF
TGTGCCAGCAGCTCACCTCAACTAGCGGGAGAGTTTTACGAGCAGTACTTC
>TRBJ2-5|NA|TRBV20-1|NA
CSAAGRPGQETQYF
TGCAGTGCCGCCGGTCGGCCCGGCCAAGAGACCCAGTACTTC
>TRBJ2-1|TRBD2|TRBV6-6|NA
CASRKSPGLGDNEQFF
TGTGCCAGCAGAAAATCCCCGGGACTAGGAGACAATGAGCAGTTCTTC
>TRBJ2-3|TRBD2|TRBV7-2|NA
CASRRTSGRGDTQYF
TGTGCCAGCAGACGGACTAGCGGGAGGGGAGATACGCAGTATTTT
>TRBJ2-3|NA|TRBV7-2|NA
CASSPAQGPGTDTQYF
TGTGCCAGCAGCCCAGCTCAGGGGCCAGGCACAGATACGCAGTATTTT
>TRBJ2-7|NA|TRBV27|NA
CASSFRDGSYEQYF
TGTGCCAGCAGTTTTAGGGACGGGTCCTACGAGCAGTACTTC
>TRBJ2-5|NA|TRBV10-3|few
CAISAGGIGTGPPTQYF
TGTGCCATCAGCGCAGGGGGGATTGGGACGGGTCCTCCGACCCAGTACTTC
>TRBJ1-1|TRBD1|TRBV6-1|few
CASSRIQTGQVHTEAFF
TGTGCCAGCAGCAGAATACAAACGGGACAGGTACACACTGAAGCTTTCTTT
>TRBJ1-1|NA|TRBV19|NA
CASNDPGRVPEAFF
TGTGCCAGTAACGACCCCGGACGGGTCCCTGAAGCTTTCTTT
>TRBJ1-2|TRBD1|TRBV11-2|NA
CASSSPGQGVTGYTF
TGTGCCAGCAGCTCTCCGGGACAGGGGGTAACAGGCTACACCTTC
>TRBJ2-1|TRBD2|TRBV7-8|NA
CASSSPGLAGYNEQFF
TGTGCCAGCAGCTCACCGGGACTAGCGGGCTACAATGAGCAGTTCTTC
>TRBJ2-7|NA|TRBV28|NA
CASSFSLLAYEQYF
TGTGCCAGCAGTTTCTCCCTCCTAGCGTACGAGCAGTACTTC
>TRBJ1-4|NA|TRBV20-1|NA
CSASRFLGVREKLFF
TGCAGTGCTAGCCGCTTCCTAGGTGTCAGAGAAAAACTGTTTTTT
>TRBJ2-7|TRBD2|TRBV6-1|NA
CASRAGGLYEQYF
TGTGCCAGCAGAGCGGGGGGCCTCTACGAGCAGTACTTC
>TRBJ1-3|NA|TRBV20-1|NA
CSAPDSYSGNTIYF
TGCAGTGCTCCGGACAGCTACTCTGGAAACACCATATATTTT
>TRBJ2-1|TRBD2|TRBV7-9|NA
CASSLPEGLAGNNEQFF
TGTGCCAGCAGCTTACCCGAGGGACTAGCGGGAAACAATGAGCAGTTCTTC
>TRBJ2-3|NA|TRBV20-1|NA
CSAPRGGTSTDTQYF
TGCAGTGCCCCGAGGGGGGGGACTAGCACAGATACGCAGTATTTT
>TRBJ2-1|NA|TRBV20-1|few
CSASGTLNNEQFF
TGCAGTGCTAGCGGGACCCTAAACAATGAGCAGTTCTTC
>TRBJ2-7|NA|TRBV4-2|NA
CASSQDRGYEQYF
TGTGCCAGCAGCCAAGACAGGGGCTACGAGCAGTACTTC
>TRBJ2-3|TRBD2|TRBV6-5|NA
CASRNAGGGTDTLYF
TGTGCCAGCAGAAACGCGGGAGGCGGCACAGATACGCTGTATTTT
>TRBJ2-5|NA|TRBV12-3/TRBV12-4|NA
CASSLGDTLLRETQYF
TGTGCCAGCAGTCTGGGAGACACACTCCTAAGGGAGACCCAGTACTTC
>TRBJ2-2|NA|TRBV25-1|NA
CASSDTTGELFF
TGTGCCAGCAGTGACACGACCGGGGAGCTGTTTTTT
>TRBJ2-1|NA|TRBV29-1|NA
CSVHESRYNEQFF
TGCAGCGTTCACGAATCCCGATACAATGAGCAGTTCTTC
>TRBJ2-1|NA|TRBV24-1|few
CATSDLGGSTYNEQFF
TGTGCCACCAGTGATTTGGGAGGGTCCACCTACAATGAGCAGTTCTTC
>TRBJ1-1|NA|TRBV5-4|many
CASSLAGRRNTEAFF
TGTGCCAGCAGTTTAGCGGGACGGAGAAACACTGAAGCTTTCTTT
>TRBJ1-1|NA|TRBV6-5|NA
CASRRGARSEAFF
TGTGCCAGTAGGCGCGGGGCTCGGTCTGAAGCTTTCTTT
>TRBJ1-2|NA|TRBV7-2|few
CASSPTPGKGYTF
TGTGCCAGCAGCCCCACTCCGGGGAAAGGCTACACCTTC
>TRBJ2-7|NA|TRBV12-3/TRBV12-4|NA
CASSFSGPYEQYF
TGTGCCAGCAGTTTCAGCGGACCCTACGAGCAGTACTTC
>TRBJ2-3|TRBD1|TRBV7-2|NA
CASSPGTVRDTQYF
TGTGCCAGCAGTCCCGGGACAGTGAGAGATACGCAGTATTTT
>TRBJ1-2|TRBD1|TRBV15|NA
CATSRGRQGGDGYTF
TGTGCCACCAGCAGAGGTAGACAGGGGGGGGATGGCTACACCTTC
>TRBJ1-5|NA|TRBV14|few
CASSLAGNQPQHF
TGTGCCAGCAGCCTAGCAGGGAATCAGCCCCAGCATTTT
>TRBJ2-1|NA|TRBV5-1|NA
CASSPDGYNEQFF
TGCGCCAGCAGCCCGGACGGGTACAATGAGCAGTTCTTC
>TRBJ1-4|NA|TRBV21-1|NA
CASSNDRVRAEKLFF
TGTGCCAGCAGCAACGACAGGGTTCGTGCTGAAAAACTGTTTTTT
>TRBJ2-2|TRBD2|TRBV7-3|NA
CASSRSSGSYDGELFF
TGTGCCAGCAGCAGATCTAGCGGGAGTTATGACGGGGAGCTGTTTTTT
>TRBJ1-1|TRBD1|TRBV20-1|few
CSAREGTAKTEAFF
TGCAGTGCTAGGGAAGGGACAGCGAAAACTGAAGCTTTCTTT
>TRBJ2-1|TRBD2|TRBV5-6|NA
CASIKTGASGRNEQFF
TGTGCCAGCATTAAAACCGGGGCTAGCGGGCGTAATGAGCAGTTCTTC
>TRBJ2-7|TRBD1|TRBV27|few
CASSPLTGGSYEQYF
TGTGCCAGCAGTCCCCTGACAGGGGGTAGCTACGAGCAGTACTTC
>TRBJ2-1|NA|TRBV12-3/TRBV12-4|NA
CASSPFAAGSSYNEQFF
TGTGCCAGCAGTCCCTTCGCAGCGGGCAGCTCCTACAATGAGCAGTTCTTC